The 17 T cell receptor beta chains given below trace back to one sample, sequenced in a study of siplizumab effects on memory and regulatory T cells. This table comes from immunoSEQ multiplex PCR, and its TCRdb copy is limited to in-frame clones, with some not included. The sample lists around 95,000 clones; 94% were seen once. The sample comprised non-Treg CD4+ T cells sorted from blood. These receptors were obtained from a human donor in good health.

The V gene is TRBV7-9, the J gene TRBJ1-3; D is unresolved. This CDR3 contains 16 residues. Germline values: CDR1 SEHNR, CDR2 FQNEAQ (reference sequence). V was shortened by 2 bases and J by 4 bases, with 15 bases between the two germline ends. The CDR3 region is CASSLPVQSLGNTIYF. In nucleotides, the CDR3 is TGTGCCAGCAGCTTACCGGTACAGAGTTTAGGAAACACCATATATTTT.

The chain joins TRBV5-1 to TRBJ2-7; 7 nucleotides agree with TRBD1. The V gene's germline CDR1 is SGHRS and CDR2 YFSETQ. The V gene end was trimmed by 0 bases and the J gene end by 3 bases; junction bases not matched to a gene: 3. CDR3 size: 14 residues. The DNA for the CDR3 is TGCGCCAGCAGCTTGGGACAGGGAGTCTACGAGCAGTACTTC. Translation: CASSLGQGVYEQYF.

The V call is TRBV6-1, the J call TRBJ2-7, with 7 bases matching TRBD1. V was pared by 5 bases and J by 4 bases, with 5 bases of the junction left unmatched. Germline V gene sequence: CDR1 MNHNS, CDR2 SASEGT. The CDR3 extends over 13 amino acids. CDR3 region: CASSQTGLYEQYF. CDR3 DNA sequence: TGTGCCAGCAGTCAGACAGGGCTATACGAGCAGTACTTC.

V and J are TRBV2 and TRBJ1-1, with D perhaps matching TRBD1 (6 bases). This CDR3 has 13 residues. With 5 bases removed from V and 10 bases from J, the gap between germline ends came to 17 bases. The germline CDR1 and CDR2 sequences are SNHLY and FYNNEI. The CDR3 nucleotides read TGTGCCAGCAGTTATAACAACAGGGCGCCAGCTTTCTTT. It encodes CASSYNNRAPAFF.

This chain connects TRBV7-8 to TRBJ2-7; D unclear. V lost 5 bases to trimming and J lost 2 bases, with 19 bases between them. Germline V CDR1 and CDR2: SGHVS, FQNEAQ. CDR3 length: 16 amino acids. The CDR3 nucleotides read TGTGCCAGCAGCGCTAGTTTGCGGATAAACCCCTACGAGCAGTACTTC. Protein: CASSASLRINPYEQYF. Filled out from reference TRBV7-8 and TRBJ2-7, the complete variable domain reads GAGVSQSPRYKVAKRGQDVALRCDPISGHVSLFWYQQALGQGPEFLTYFQNEAQLDKSGLPSDRFFAERPEGSVSTLKIQRTQQEDSAVYLCASSASLRINPYEQYFGPGTRLTVT.

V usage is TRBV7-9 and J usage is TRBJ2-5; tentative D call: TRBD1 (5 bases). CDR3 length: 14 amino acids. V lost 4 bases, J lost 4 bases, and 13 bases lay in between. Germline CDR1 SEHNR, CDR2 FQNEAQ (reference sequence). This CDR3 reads CASSYGGRAETQYF. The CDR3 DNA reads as TGTGCCAGCAGCTACGGCGGCAGGGCAGAGACCCAGTACTTC. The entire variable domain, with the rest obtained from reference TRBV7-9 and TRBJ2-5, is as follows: DTGVSQNPRHKITKRGQNVTFRCDPISEHNRLYWYRQTLGQGPEFLTYFQNEAQLEKSRLLSDRFSAERPKGSFSTLEIQRTEQGDSAMYLCASSYGGRAETQYFGPGTRLLVL.

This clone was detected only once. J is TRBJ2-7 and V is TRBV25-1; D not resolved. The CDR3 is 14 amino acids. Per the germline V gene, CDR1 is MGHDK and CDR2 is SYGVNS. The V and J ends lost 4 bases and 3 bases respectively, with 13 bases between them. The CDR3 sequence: CASSGFLPNYEQYF. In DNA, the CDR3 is TGTGCCAGCAGTGGATTCCTCCCGAACTACGAGCAGTACTTC.

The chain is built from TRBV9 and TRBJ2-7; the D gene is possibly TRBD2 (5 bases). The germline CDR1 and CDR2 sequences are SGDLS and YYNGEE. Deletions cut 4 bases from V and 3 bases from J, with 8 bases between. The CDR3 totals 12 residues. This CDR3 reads CASSRDNYEQYF. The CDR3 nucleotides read TGTGCCAGCAGCCGGGATAACTACGAGCAGTACTTC.

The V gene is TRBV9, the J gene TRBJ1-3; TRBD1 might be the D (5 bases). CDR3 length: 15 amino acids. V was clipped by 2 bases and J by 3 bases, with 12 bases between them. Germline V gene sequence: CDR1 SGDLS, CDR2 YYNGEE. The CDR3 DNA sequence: TGTGCCAGCAGCGTGTCCGGGACCTTTGGAAACACCATATATTTT. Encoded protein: CASSVSGTFGNTIYF.

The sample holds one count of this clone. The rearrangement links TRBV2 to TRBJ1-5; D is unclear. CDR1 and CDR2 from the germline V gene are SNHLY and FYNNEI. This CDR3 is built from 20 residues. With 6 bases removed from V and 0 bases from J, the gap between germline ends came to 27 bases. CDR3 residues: CASSVPFLVSGPFSNQPQHF. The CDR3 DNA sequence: TGTGCCAGCAGCGTGCCATTCCTGGTAAGCGGGCCATTTAGCAATCAGCCCCAGCATTTT.

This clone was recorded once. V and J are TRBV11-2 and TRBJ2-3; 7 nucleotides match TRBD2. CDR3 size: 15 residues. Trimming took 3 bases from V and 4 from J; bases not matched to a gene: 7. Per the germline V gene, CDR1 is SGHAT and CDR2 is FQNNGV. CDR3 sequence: CASSFGGRGADTQYF. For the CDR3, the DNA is TGTGCCAGCAGCTTCGGCGGGAGAGGGGCAGATACGCAGTATTTT.

The CDR3 protein is CASSPDPTGELFF. The DNA for the CDR3 is TGTGCCAGCTCCCCTGATCCGACCGGGGAGCTGTTTTTT. This chain links TRBV18 with TRBJ2-2; D not certain. The V gene lost 6 bases and the J gene lost 5 bases, with 10 bases spanning the gap. Per germline, CDR1 KGHSH and CDR2 LQKENI. The CDR3 runs 13 residues.

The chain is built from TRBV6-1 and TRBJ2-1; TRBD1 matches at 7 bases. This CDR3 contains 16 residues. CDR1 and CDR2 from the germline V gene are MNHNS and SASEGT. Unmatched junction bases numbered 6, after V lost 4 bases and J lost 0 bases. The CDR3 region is CASSGRQGDSYNEQFF. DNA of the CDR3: TGTGCCAGCAGTGGAAGACAGGGCGACTCCTACAATGAGCAGTTCTTC.

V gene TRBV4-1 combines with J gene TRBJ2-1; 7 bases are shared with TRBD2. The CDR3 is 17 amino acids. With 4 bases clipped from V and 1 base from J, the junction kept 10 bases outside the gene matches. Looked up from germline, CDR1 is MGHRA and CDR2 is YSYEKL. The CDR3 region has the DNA TGCGCCAGCAGCCTCCTTTCCTGGGAGGGTTCCTACAATGAGCAGTTCTTC. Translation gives CASSLLSWEGSYNEQFF.

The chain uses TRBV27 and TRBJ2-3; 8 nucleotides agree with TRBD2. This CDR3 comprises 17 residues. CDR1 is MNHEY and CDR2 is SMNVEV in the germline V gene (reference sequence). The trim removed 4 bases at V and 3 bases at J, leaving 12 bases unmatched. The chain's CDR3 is CASSSTKSGSRTDTQYF. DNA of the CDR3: TGTGCCAGCAGTTCGACCAAAAGCGGGAGTCGGACAGATACGCAGTATTTT.

CDR3 loop: CASSLGQGYEKLFF. In DNA form, the CDR3 reads TGTGCCAGCAGCTTGGGGCAGGGGTATGAAAAACTGTTTTTT. The chain couples TRBV5-6 to TRBJ1-4; the D gene is possibly TRBD1 (6 bases). Germline V CDR1 and CDR2: SGHDT, YYEEEE. This CDR3 has 14 residues. V was shortened by 0 bases and J by 6 bases, with 9 bases between the two germline ends.

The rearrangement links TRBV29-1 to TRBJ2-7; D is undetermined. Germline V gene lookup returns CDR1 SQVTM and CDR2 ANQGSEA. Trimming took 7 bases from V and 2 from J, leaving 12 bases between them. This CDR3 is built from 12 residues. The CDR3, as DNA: TGCAGCGCTCATGGCCTAACCTACGAGCAGTACTTC. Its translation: CSAHGLTYEQYF.